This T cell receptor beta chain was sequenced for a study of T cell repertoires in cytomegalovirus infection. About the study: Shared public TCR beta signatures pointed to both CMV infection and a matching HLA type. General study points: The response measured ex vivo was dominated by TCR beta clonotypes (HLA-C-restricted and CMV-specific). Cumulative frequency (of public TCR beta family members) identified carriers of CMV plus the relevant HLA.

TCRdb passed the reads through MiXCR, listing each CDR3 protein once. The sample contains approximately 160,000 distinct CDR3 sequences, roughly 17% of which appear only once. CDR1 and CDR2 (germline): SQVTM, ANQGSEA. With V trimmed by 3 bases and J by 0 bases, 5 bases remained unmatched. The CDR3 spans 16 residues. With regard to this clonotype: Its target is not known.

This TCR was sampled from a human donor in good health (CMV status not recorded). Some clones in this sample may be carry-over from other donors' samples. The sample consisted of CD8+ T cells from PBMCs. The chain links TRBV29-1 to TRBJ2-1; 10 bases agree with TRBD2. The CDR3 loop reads CSVEASGGSSYNEQFF. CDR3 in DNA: TGCAGCGTTGAGGCTAGCGGGGGTAGCTCCTACAATGAGCAGTTCTTC.